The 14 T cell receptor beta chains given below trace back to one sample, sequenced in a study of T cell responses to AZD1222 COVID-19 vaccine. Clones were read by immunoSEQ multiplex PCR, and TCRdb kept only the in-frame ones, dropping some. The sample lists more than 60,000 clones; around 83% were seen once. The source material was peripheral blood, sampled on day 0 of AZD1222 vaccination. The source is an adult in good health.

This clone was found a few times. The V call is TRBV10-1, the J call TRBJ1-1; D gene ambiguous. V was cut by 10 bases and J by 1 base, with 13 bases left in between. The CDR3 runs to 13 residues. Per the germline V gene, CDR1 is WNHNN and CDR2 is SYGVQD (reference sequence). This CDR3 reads CAIRRETNTEAFF. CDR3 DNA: TGCGCCATCCGACGGGAGACGAACACTGAAGCTTTCTTT.

This chain's CDR3 is CASSQAVAGASDTQYF. CDR3 sequence (DNA): TGCGCCAGCAGCCAAGCAGTAGCGGGAGCCTCAGATACGCAGTATTTT. The chain combines TRBV4-3 with TRBJ2-3; 9 nucleotides match TRBD2. Germline V CDR1 and CDR2: LGHNA, YSLEER. V trimming: 1 base; J trimming: 4 bases; junction bases outside the gene matches: 6. The CDR3 covers 16 residues.

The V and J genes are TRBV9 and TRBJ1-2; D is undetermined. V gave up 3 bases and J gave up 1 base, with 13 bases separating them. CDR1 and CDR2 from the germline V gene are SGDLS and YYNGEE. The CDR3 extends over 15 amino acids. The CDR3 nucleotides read TGTGCCAGCAGCGGCAGCTCCTTAGATAACTATGGCTACACCTTC. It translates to CASSGSSLDNYGYTF.

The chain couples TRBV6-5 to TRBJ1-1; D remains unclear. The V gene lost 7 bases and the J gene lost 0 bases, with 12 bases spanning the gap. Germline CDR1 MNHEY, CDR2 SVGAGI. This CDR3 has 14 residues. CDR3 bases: TGTGCCAGCAAAAAGGGCGGCCTGAACACTGAAGCTTTCTTT. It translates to CASKKGGLNTEAFF.

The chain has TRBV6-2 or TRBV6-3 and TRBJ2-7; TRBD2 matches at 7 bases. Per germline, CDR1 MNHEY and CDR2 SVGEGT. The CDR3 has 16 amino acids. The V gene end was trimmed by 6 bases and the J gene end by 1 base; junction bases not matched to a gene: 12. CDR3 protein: CASSETSEGGSYEQYF. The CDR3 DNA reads TGTGCCAGCAGCGAAACTAGCGAGGGAGGATCCTACGAGCAGTACTTC.

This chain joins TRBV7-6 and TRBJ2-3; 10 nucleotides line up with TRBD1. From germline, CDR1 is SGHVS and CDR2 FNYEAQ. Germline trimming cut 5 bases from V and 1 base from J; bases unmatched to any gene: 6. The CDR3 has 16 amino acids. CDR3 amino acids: CASSPRTGGGTDTQYF. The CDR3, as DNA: TGTGCCAGCAGCCCCCGGACAGGGGGTGGCACAGATACGCAGTATTTT. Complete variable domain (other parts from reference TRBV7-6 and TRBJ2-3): GAGVSQSPRYKVTKRGQDVALRCDPISGHVSLYWYRQALGQGPEFLTYFNYEAQQDKSGLPNDRFSAERPEGSISTLTIQRTEQRDSAMYRCASSPRTGGGTDTQYFGPGTRLTVL.

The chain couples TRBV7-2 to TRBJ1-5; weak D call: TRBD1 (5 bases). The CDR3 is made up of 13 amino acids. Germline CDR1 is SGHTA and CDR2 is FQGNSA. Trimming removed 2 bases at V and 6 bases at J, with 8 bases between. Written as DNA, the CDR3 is TGTGCCAGCAGCTTATCGGGGGGTCAGCCCCAGCATTTT. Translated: CASSLSGGQPQHF.

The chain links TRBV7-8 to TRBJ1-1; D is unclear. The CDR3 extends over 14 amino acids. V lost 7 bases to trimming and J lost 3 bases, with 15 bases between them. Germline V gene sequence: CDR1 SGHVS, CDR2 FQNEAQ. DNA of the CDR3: TGTGCCAGCAAGAAAAGGGCGGAGGACACTGAAGCTTTCTTT. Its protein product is CASKKRAEDTEAFF.

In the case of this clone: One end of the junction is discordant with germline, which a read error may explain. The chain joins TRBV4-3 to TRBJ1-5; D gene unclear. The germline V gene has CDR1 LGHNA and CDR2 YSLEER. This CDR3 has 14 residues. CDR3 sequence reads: CASSQFLGNQPRHF. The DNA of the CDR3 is TGCGCCAGCAGCCAGTTCTTAGGCAATCAGCCCCGGCATTTT.

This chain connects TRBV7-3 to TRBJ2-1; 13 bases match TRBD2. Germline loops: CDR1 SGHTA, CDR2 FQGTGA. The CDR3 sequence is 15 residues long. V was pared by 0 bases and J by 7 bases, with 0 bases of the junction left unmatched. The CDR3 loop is CASSLTTSGRNEQFF. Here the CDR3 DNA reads TGTGCCAGCAGCTTAACGACTAGCGGGAGGAATGAGCAGTTCTTC.

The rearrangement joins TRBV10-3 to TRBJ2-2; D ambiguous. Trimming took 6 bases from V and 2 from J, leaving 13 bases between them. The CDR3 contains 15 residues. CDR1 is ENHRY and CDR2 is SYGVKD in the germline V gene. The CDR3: CAISPFQLNTGELFF. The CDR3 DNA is TGTGCCATCAGCCCCTTTCAGCTCAACACCGGGGAGCTGTTTTTT.

CDR3 DNA: TGTGCCAGCAGCTCGGACAGGGGAAGCGAGCAGTACGTC. Its translation: CASSSDRGSEQYV. This rearrangement joins TRBV5-5 to TRBJ2-7, with 9 bases fitting TRBD1. The CDR3 sequence is 13 residues long. V was clipped by 3 bases and J by 6 bases; unmatched bases: 4. Germline V CDR1 and CDR2: SGHKS, YYEKEE (reference sequence).

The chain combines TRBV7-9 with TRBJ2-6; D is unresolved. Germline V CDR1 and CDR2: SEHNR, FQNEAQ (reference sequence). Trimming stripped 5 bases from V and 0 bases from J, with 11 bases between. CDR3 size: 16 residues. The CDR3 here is CASSRTGNSGANVLTF. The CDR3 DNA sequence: TGTGCCAGCAGCAGGACGGGCAACTCTGGGGCCAACGTCCTGACTTTC.

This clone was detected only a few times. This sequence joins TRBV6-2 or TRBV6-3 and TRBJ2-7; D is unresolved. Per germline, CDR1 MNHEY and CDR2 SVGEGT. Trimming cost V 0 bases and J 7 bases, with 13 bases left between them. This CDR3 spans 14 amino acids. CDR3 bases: TGTGCCAGCAGTTACTCATTACAGCTACGAGAGCAGTACGTC. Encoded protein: CASSYSLQLREQYV.